The following is a T cell receptor beta chain sequence with its context. No antigen is known for it. No base quality values were provided; no much bigger clone lies one nucleotide off. The data are from a study of blood T cell repertoires in COVID-19 (dated by TCRdb to about 2020). With respect to the entire study: The collaborator samples originated in the United States, Italy and Spain and spanned the acute and convalescent phases of COVID-19. The prospective study material was composed of cDNA or gDNA derived from T cells, B-cell-depleted T cells, or PBMCs. The sample metadata nearly always contained a de-identified subject ID, COVID-19 status, age in years and sex. The repertoires were released in a freely available public database intended as a resource for research on the immune response to SARS-CoV-2. Deeply sampled blood TCRbeta repertoires from subjects exposed to, actively infected with, or recovered from COVID-19 were included in the dataset. HLA class I and class II types, where available, came from metadata supplied by the sample provider rather than from assay-based typing. The samples were drawn from two sources: the first 160 participants of the ongoing ImmuneRACE study, and fewer than 1,500 subjects contributed by 6 global collaborators.

The immunoSEQ Assay, a bias-controlled multiplex PCR, was used to amplify TCRbeta CDR3 regions from genomic DNA. On the study's bioinformatics: Nucleated cell counts per sample were estimated from amplification of reference gene primers within the assay. Sequence reads were collapsed and filtered to measure the absolute abundance of every unique TCRbeta CDR3 rearrangement. Productive Simpson clonality was computed per sample as the square root of Simpson's diversity index over productive rearrangements. Sourced from immuneACCESS, this table was stored by TCRdb with only in-frame sequences that have V and J called. A share of the clones is absent; for the studies checked, an unresolved V gene accounts for under half, and the remainder has no known explanation. The V and J calls and clone size come from that table; D and trimming were worked out from the DNA. The sample includes about 380,000 clones, with approximately 90% observed a single time. 1.2% of the sample belongs to the ten largest clones.

Overall results and qualifications from the work: The quantity of clinical and demographic metadata differed by source and by participant and was supplied without curation.

The CDR3 runs 15 residues from the cysteine to the phenylalanine. The only DNA kept is the CDR3, 45 bases in frame from the first base. As encoded in the germline V gene, CDR1 is LGHNA while CDR2 is YSLEER. V is cut by 5 bases and J by 1 base, and the space between the germline ends is 11 bases. Participants in the prospective study were aged roughly 18 to 100 years, lived in approximately 26 United States geographic areas, and enrolled through a virtual design. In the prospective study, participants were assigned to cohorts based on the clinical history participants reported in a screening survey and a study questionnaire. For ImmuneRACE Cohort 3, a participant was defined as recovered based on two consecutive negative NP/OP PCR tests, clearance by a healthcare professional, or resolution of symptoms. In the prospective study, mobile phlebotomists collected whole blood, serum and a nasopharyngeal or oropharyngeal swab from each participant. Participants in the prospective study had the option to provide additional blood draws and questionnaires over a roughly two-month period. Blood samples from the prospective study were shipped frozen or at room temperature prior to DNA extraction.

The sample comprised PBMCs or T cells enriched from blood (not recorded which). In this chain, TRBV4-3 is recombined with TRBJ1-4; no D segment can be confidently identified. The TCR comes from a woman aged 18-29 years who had recovered from COVID-19. The CDR3 reads as follows: CASSYSRGTNEKLFF. The nucleotide sequence reads TGCGCCAGCAGCTATTCTCGGGGAACTAATGAAAAACTGTTTTTT.